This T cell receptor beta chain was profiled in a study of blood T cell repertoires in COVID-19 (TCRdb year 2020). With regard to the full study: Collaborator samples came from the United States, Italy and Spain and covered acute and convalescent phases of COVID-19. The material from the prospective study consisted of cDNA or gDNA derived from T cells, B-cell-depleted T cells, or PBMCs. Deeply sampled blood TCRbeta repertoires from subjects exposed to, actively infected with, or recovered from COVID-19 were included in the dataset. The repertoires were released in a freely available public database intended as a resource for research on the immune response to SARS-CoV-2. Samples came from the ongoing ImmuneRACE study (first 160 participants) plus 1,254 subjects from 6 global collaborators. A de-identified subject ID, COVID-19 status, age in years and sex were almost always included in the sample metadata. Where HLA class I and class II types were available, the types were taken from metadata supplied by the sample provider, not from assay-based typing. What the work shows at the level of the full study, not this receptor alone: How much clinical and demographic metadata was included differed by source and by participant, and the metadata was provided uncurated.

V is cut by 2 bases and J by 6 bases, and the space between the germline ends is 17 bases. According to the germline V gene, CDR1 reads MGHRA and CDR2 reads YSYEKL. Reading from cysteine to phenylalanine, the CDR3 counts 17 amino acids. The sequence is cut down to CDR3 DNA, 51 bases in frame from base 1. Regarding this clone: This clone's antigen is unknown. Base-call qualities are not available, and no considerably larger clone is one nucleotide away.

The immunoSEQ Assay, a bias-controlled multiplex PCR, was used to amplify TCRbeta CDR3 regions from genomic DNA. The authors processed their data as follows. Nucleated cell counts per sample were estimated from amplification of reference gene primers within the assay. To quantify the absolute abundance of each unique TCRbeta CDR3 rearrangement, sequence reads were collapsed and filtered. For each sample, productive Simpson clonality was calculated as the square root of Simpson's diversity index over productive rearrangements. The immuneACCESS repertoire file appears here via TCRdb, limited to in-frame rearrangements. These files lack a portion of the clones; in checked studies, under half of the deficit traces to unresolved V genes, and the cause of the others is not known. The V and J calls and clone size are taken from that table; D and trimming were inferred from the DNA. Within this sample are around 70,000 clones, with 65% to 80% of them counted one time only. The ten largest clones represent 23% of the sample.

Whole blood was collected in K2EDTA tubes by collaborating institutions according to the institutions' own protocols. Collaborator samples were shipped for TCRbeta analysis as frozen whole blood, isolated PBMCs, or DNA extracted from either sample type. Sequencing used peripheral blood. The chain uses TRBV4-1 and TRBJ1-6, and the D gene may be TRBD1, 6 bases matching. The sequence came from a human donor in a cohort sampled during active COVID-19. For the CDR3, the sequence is CASSQTPGQFSNSPLHF. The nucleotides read TGCGCCAGCAGCCAAACCCCCGGACAGTTTTCTAATTCACCCCTCCACTTT.